This TCR beta chain appears in the sequencing data of a study of cytomegalovirus exposure and HLA in healthy donors. This PCR relied on a set of 60 Vbeta primers and 13 Jbeta primers. The data were produced by immunoSEQ multiplex PCR, yet TCRdb's version contains in-frame clones alone and is incomplete. The sample includes approximately 170,000 clones, approximately 80% of them seen just once. The V and J ends lost 2 bases and 5 bases respectively, with 4 bases between them. The length of the CDR3 is 11 residues. Germline loops: CDR1 SGHRS, CDR2 YFSETQ. This TCR was recovered from a male donor in good health and CMV-seronegative. The specimen sequenced was PBMCs. The rearrangement links TRBV5-1 to TRBJ2-5, with D unclear. CDR3 nucleotides: TGCGCCAGCAGCTTTTCGGAGACCCAGTACTTC. Translation: CASSFSETQYF.